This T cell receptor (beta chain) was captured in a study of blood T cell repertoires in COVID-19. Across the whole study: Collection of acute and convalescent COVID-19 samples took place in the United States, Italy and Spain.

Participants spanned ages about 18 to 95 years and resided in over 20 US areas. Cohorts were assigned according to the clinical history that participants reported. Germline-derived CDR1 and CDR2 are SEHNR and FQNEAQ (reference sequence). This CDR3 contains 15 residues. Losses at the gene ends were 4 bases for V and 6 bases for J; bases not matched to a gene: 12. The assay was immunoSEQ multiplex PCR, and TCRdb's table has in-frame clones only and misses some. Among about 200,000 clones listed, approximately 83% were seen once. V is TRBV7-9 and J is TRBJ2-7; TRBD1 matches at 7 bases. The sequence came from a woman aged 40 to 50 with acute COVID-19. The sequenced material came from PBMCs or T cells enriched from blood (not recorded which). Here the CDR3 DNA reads TGTGCCAGCAGCTCCTCGACAGGGACGGCACGCGAGCAGTACTTC. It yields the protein CASSSSTGTAREQYF.